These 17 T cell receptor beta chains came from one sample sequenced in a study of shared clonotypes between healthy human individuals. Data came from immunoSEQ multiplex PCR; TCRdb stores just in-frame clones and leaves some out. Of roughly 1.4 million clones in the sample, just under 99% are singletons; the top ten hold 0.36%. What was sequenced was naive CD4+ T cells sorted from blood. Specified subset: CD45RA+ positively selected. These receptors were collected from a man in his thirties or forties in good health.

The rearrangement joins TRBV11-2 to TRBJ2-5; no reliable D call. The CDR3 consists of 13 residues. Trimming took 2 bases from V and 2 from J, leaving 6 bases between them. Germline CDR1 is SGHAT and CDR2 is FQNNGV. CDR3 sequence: CASSLSLQETQYF. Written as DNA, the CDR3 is TGTGCCAGCAGCTTAAGCCTACAAGAGACCCAGTACTTC.

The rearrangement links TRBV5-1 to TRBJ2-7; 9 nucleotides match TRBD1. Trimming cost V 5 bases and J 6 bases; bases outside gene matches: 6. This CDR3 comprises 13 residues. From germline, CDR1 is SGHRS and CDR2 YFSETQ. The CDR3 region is CASREQGATEQYF. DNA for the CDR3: TGCGCCAGCAGGGAACAGGGGGCGACCGAGCAGTACTTC.

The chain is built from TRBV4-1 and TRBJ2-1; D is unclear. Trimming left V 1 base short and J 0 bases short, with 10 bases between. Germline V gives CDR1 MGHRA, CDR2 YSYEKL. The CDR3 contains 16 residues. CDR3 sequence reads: CASSQGAASSYNEQFF. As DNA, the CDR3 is TGCGCCAGCAGCCAAGGGGCAGCGAGCTCCTACAATGAGCAGTTCTTC.

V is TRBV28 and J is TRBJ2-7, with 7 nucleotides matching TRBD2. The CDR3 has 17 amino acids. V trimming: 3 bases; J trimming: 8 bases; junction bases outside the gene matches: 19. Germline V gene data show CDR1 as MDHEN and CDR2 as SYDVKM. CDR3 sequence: CASSLIVGGNSVRQQYF. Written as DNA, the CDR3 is TGTGCCAGCAGTTTGATTGTGGGGGGGAACTCAGTAAGGCAGCAGTACTTC.

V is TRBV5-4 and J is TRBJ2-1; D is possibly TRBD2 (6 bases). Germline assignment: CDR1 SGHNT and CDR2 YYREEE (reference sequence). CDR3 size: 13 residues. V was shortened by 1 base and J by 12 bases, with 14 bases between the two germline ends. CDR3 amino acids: CASSLPGPGGQFF. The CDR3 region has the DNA TGTGCCAGCAGCTTGCCGGGCCCCGGGGGGCAGTTCTTC.

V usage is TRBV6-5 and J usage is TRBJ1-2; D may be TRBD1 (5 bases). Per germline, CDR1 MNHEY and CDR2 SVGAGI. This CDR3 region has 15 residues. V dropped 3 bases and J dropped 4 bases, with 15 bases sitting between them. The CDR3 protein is CASSYNGGPSYGYTF. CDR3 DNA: TGTGCCAGCAGTTATAACGGGGGACCGAGCTATGGCTACACCTTC.

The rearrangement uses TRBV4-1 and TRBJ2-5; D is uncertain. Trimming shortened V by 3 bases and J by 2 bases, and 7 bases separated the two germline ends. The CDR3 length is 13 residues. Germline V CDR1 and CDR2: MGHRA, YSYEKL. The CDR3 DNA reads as TGCGCCAGCAGCCAGCAAATACAAGAGACCCAGTACTTC. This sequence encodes CASSQQIQETQYF.

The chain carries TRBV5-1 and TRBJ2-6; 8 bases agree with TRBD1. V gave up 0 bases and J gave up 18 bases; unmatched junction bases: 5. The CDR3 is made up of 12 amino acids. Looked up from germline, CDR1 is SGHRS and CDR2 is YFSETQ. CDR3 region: CASSLGDRLWTF. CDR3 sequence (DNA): TGCGCCAGCAGCTTGGGGGACAGGCTTTGGACTTTC.

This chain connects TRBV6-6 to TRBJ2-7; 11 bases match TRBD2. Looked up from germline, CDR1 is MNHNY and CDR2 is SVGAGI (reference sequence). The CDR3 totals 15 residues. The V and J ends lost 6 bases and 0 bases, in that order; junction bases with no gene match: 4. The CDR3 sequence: CASSITSGSSYEQYF. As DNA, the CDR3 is TGTGCCAGCAGCATAACTAGCGGGAGCTCCTACGAGCAGTACTTC.

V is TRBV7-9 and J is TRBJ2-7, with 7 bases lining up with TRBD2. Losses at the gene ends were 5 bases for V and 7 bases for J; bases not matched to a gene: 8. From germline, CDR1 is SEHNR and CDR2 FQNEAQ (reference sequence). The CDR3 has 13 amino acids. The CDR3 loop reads CASSPIGGVEQYF. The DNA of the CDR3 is TGTGCCAGCAGCCCTATTGGGGGGGTTGAGCAGTACTTC.

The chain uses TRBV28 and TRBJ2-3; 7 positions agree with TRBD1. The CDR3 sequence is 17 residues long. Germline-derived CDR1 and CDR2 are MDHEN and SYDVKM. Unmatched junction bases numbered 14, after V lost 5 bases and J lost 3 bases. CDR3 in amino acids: CASSQVEGARRTDTQYF. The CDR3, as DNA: TGTGCCAGCAGTCAGGTAGAGGGGGCGCGTAGGACAGATACGCAGTATTTT.

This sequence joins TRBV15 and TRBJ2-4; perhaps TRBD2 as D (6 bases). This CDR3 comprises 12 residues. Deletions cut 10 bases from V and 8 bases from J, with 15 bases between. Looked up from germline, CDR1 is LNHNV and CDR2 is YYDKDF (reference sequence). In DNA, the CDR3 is TGTGCCATCCTCGGGAGTAGGGACATTCAGTACTTC. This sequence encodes CAILGSRDIQYF.

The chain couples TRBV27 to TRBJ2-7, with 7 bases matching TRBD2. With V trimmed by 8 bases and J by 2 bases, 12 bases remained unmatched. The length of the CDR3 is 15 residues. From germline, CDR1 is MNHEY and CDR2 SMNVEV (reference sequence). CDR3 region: CASGSFSGYAYEQYF. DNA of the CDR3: TGTGCCAGCGGGTCTTTTAGCGGGTACGCCTACGAGCAGTACTTC.

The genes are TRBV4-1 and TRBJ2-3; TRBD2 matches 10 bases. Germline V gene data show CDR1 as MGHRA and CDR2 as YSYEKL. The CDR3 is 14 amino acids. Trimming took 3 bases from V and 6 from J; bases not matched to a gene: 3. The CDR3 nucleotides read TGCGCCAGCAGCCAGGCGGGACTAGCGGATACGCAGTATTTT. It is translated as CASSQAGLADTQYF.

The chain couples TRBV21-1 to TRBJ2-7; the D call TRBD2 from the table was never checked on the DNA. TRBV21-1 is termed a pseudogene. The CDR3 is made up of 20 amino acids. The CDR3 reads CASRSGTSNNKPPLFHEQYF. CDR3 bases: TGTGCCAGCAGAAGCGGGACTAGTAACAATAAACCCCCTTTATTCCACGAGCAGTACTTC.

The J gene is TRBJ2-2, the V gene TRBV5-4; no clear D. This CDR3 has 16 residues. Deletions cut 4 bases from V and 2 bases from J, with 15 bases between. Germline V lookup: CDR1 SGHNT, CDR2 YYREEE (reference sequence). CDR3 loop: CASSPLLGTNTGELFF. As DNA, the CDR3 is TGTGCCAGCAGCCCCTTATTGGGAACTAACACCGGGGAGCTGTTTTTT.

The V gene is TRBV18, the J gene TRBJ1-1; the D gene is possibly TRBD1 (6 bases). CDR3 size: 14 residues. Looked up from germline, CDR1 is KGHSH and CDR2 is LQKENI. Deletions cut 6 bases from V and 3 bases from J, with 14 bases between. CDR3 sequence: CASSHRVSDTEAFF. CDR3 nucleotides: TGTGCCAGCTCTCACAGGGTATCGGACACTGAAGCTTTCTTT.